This TCR beta chain is from a study of blood T cell repertoires in COVID-19. Across the study: PBMCs, B-cell-depleted T cells, or T cells were the source of the cDNA or gDNA that made up the material.

CDR3 size: 12 residues. With 10 bases clipped from V and 4 bases from J, the junction kept 2 bases outside the gene matches. Germline V gene data show CDR1 as ENHRY and CDR2 as SYGVKD. The protocol was immunoSEQ multiplex PCR, while the TCRdb copy is restricted to in-frame clones and leaves out a portion. The sample carries some 120,000 clones, 84% recorded once. The TCR sequence derives from a human donor in a cohort sampled during active COVID-19. Specimen: peripheral blood. V is TRBV10-3 and J is TRBJ2-3, with 10 bases matching TRBD2. CDR3 sequence reads: CATGLAPDTQYF. CDR3 nucleotides: TGTGCCACGGGACTAGCGCCAGATACGCAGTATTTT.